Each of the 22 T cell receptor beta chains below was sequenced from the same sample in a study of identical twins. Using its own MiXCR run on the 5' RACE reads, TCRdb lists one record per CDR3 protein. Of some 1,600,000 distinct CDR3 sequences listed, less than 35% are singletons. The sample taken for sequencing was cord blood. The receptors originated from a newborn girl in good health.

This clonotype was observed a few times. The rearrangement uses TRBV14 and TRBJ2-3; 7 bases match TRBD2. The V gene's germline CDR1 is SGHDN and CDR2 FVKESK. The V and J ends lost 0 bases and 0 bases, in that order; junction bases with no gene match: 12. The CDR3 extends over 19 amino acids. CDR3 protein: CASSQDGRLAAPSTDTQYF. The CDR3 coding sequence is TGTGCCAGCAGCCAAGACGGCCGTCTAGCGGCGCCTAGCACAGATACGCAGTATTTT. Variable domain in full (rest from reference TRBV14 and TRBJ2-3): EAGVTQFPSHSVIEKGQTVTLRCDPISGHDNLYWYRRVMGKEIKFLLHFVKESKQDESGMPNNRFLAERTGGTYSTLKVQPAELEDSGVYFCASSQDGRLAAPSTDTQYFGPGTRLTVL.

The chain recombines TRBV5-1 with TRBJ1-4; the match to TRBD1 covers 8 bases. J was trimmed by 7 bases and V by 0 bases; bases with no gene match: 5. The length of the CDR3 is 15 residues. The V gene's germline CDR1 is SGHRS and CDR2 YFSETQ. DNA of the CDR3: TGCGCCAGCAGCTTGGTCGGGACAGGACCTGAAAAACTGTTTTTT. It encodes CASSLVGTGPEKLFF.

This clonotype appeared a single time. The rearrangement joins TRBV4-2 to TRBJ2-5; 7 nucleotides match TRBD2. CDR1 and CDR2 from the germline V gene are LGHNA and YNFKEQ. With 4 bases clipped from V and 11 bases from J, the junction kept 13 bases outside the gene matches. CDR3 length equals 14 residues. CDR3: CASSPTRGVREQYF. The CDR3 coding sequence is TGTGCCAGCAGCCCTACCCGGGGGGTTAGGGAGCAGTACTTC.

J is TRBJ2-3 and V is TRBV12-3 or TRBV12-4; D is unclear. Trimming took off 3 bases at V and 1 base at J, with 17 bases between the two ends. The CDR3 spans 17 residues. This CDR3 reads CASSLYPAGPRTDTQYF. Written as DNA, the CDR3 is TGTGCCAGCAGTTTGTACCCCGCAGGTCCCCGCACAGATACGCAGTATTTT.

This clonotype was counted many times. The chain carries TRBV10-3 and TRBJ2-6; weak D call: TRBD2 (6 bases). Germline V gene lookup returns CDR1 ENHRY and CDR2 SYGVKD. The length of the CDR3 is 15 residues. The germline V and J ends were trimmed by 6 bases and 0 bases, with 9 bases remaining between them. In nucleotides, the CDR3 is TGTGCCATCAGAGGGACTTACTCTGGGGCCAACGTCCTGACTTTC. Its protein product is CAIRGTYSGANVLTF.

This clonotype was detected a few times. This rearrangement joins TRBV6-5 to TRBJ2-1; unclear D gene. This CDR3 spans 16 amino acids. Trimming shortened V by 5 bases and J by 0 bases, and 14 bases separated the two germline ends. Looked up from germline, CDR1 is MNHEY and CDR2 is SVGAGI. The CDR3 spells CASSPSSFISYNEQFF. The CDR3 DNA reads as TGTGCCAGCAGTCCTTCTTCTTTCATCTCCTACAATGAGCAGTTCTTC.

This chain links TRBV29-1 with TRBJ2-5; D is perhaps TRBD2 (5 bases). CDR3 length: 12 residues. Germline CDR1 and CDR2: SQVTM and ANQGSEA. V lost 1 base to trimming and J lost 11 bases, with 14 bases between them. The CDR3 here is CSVEGRFNEQYF. The CDR3 DNA reads as TGCAGCGTTGAAGGGAGGTTCAATGAGCAGTACTTC.

The chain employs TRBV20-1 and TRBJ2-4; D not resolved. This CDR3 has 13 residues. Germline values: CDR1 DFQATT, CDR2 SNEGSKA (reference sequence). Between the trimmed V and J ends, which lost 3 bases and 0 bases, there was a span of 6 bases. CDR3: CSASHTAKNIQYF. The CDR3 bases are TGCAGTGCTAGTCATACAGCCAAAAACATTCAGTACTTC.

This chain uses TRBV7-9 with TRBJ2-1; 9 bases are a match to TRBD2. The CDR3 length is 16 residues. The V and J ends lost 0 bases and 10 bases, in that order; junction bases with no gene match: 10. CDR1 and CDR2 (germline): SEHNR, FQNEAQ (reference sequence). The CDR3: CASSLAQPGTSWEQFF. In nucleotides, the CDR3 is TGTGCCAGCAGCTTAGCTCAGCCCGGGACTAGCTGGGAGCAGTTCTTC.

The V and J genes are TRBV25-1 and TRBJ2-5; 9 bases fit TRBD1. The DNA end is a closer match to TRBJ2-7, so the J assignment may be wrong. Per germline, CDR1 MGHDK and CDR2 SYGVNS. This CDR3 contains 17 residues. CDR3 amino acids: CASSEYGAWTGDYEQYF. In DNA form, the CDR3 reads TGTGCCAGCAGTGAATACGGGGCCTGGACAGGGGATTACGAGCAGTACTTC.

The chain links TRBV4-2 to TRBJ2-7; the match to TRBD1 covers 9 bases. Germline V CDR1 and CDR2: LGHNA, YNFKEQ. Unmatched junction bases numbered 5, after V lost 0 bases and J lost 5 bases. The CDR3 totals 15 residues. The CDR3 DNA reads as TGTGCCAGCAGCCAAGATCTGGGACAGGGAGACGAGCAGTACTTC. It is translated as CASSQDLGQGDEQYF.

The J gene is TRBJ1-1, the V gene TRBV20-1; 7 positions agree with TRBD1. V shed 3 bases, J shed 4 bases, and the junction held 11 bases outside the gene matches. The germline gives CDR1 DFQATT, CDR2 SNEGSKA (reference sequence). CDR3 length: 15 residues. CDR3 DNA: TGCAGTGCTAGTCGACCCCTGACAGGGAGCACTGAAGCTTTCTTT. This gives the protein CSASRPLTGSTEAFF.

V gene TRBV9 combines with J gene TRBJ2-3; the D is unclear. The ends were cut back, 0 bases at V and 2 bases at J, with 16 bases in the middle. There are 17 residues in the CDR3. Germline V CDR1 and CDR2: SGDLS, YYNGEE. The CDR3 is CASSVVGDGHFTDTQYF. Written as DNA, the CDR3 is TGTGCCAGCAGCGTAGTAGGCGACGGGCATTTCACAGATACGCAGTATTTT.

V gene TRBV20-1 combines with J gene TRBJ2-1; 12 bases map to TRBD2. Germline lookup yields CDR1 DFQATT and CDR2 SNEGSKA (reference sequence). V trimming: 7 bases; J trimming: 10 bases; junction bases outside the gene matches: 11. The CDR3 contains 14 residues. CDR3 loop: CSGRTSGTRSEQFF. CDR3 in DNA: TGCAGTGGAAGGACTAGCGGGACGAGGAGCGAGCAGTTCTTC.

The gene calls are TRBV21-1 and TRBJ1-6; TRBD1 reflects the table's D call only, with no check against the DNA. TRBV21-1 is tagged as a pseudogene. This CDR3 is 14 amino acids long. CDR3 in DNA: TGTGCCAGCAGCCCCGGGACACCCAATTCACCCCTCCACTTT. Its protein is CASSPGTPNSPLHF.

The CDR3 is CASSWDGPNEKLFF. In DNA, the CDR3 is TGTGCCAGCAGCTGGGACGGTCCGAATGAAAAACTGTTTTTT. The V gene is TRBV7-9, the J gene TRBJ1-4; a possible D gene is TRBD1 (5 bases). There are 14 residues in the CDR3. Trimming cost V 4 bases and J 5 bases, with 11 bases left between them. Germline V gene lookup returns CDR1 SEHNR and CDR2 FQNEAQ (reference sequence).

The chain recombines TRBV28 with TRBJ1-2; TRBD1 might be the D (5 bases). V was pared by 4 bases and J by 0 bases, with 15 bases between. CDR1 is MDHEN and CDR2 is SYDVKM in the germline V gene. CDR3 length equals 16 residues. CDR3 nucleotide sequence: TGTGCCAGCAGTTACGACACGGAGGGGACTAACTATGGCTACACCTTC. Translated: CASSYDTEGTNYGYTF.

The chain has TRBV5-6 and TRBJ2-5; 7 bases map to TRBD1. V shed 4 bases and J 11 bases; nucleotides not matched to a gene: 17. The CDR3 spans 15 residues. The germline V gene has CDR1 SGHDT and CDR2 YYEEEE. CDR3 DNA: TGTGCCAGCAGCCTAGAAGGGGGCGGCGACAATGAGCAGTACTTC. The encoded protein is CASSLEGGGDNEQYF.

The chain joins TRBV14 to TRBJ1-1; maybe TRBD1 (6 bases). Germline CDR1 is SGHDN and CDR2 is FVKESK. CDR3 length equals 15 residues. V dropped 0 bases and J dropped 6 bases, with 14 bases sitting between them. CDR3 amino acids: CASSQDPGNRAEAFF. CDR3 nucleotide sequence: TGTGCCAGCAGCCAAGATCCGGGCAACAGGGCTGAAGCTTTCTTT.

A few counts support this clonotype. The rearrangement joins TRBV12-3 or TRBV12-4 to TRBJ1-5; D ambiguous. CDR3 size: 14 residues. V was trimmed by 7 bases and J by 2 bases, leaving 12 bases between them. In DNA, the CDR3 is TGTGCCAGCATCCCCCTTACAGGCAATCAGCCCCAGCATTTT. Translation: CASIPLTGNQPQHF.

The chain employs TRBV28 and TRBJ1-6; D remains unclear. Germline CDR1 reads MDHEN; CDR2 reads SYDVKM. Trimming stripped 6 bases from V and 2 bases from J, with 23 bases between. The CDR3 contains 19 residues. Written as DNA, the CDR3 is TGTGCCAGCAGCCTAGGCGGAGCAGATGGTTCGACCTATAATTCACCCCTCCACTTT. Protein sequence: CASSLGGADGSTYNSPLHF.

V gene TRBV6-6 combines with J gene TRBJ2-7; TRBD2 matches at 7 bases. The CDR3 is made up of 17 amino acids. The V segment lost 2 bases and the J segment 1 base; nucleotides outside the gene matches: 11. Per germline, CDR1 MNHNY and CDR2 SVGAGI (reference sequence). The CDR3: CASSYDPGSGGSYEQYF. The CDR3 region has the DNA TGTGCCAGCAGTTACGATCCAGGGTCGGGAGGTTCCTACGAGCAGTACTTC.